This passage covers 18 T cell receptor beta chains from one sample sequenced in a study of shared clonotypes between healthy human individuals. The assay was immunoSEQ multiplex PCR, and TCRdb's table has in-frame clones only and misses some. The table shows 2 million to 2.5 million clones, with 80% to 95% occurring only once. Sequencing used naive CD4+ T cells from PBMCs. Described subset: CD45RA+ positively selected. The receptors originated from a man aged 18 to 30 in good health. Some clones in this sample may be carry-over from other donors' samples.

The chain carries TRBV18 and TRBJ2-1; 14 nucleotides align to TRBD2. Germline CDR1 KGHSH, CDR2 LQKENI. CDR3 size: 15 residues. Trimming removed 6 bases from V and 6 bases from J; junction bases left unmatched: 4. The DNA of the CDR3 is TGTGCCAGCTCCCAGGGGACTAGCGGGAGCAATGAGCAGTTCTTC. This gives the protein CASSQGTSGSNEQFF.

The chain has TRBV4-3 and TRBJ2-1; 13 bases fit TRBD2. The CDR3 is 17 amino acids. Germline V gene sequence: CDR1 LGHNA, CDR2 YSLEER. The junction had 9 bases not matched to a gene; V was cut back by 1 base and J by 9 bases. CDR3 sequence: CASSQGTSGRALGEQFF. In DNA, the CDR3 is TGCGCCAGCAGCCAAGGAACTAGCGGGAGGGCGTTGGGTGAGCAGTTCTTC.

V and J are TRBV6-1 and TRBJ1-4; 8 positions agree with TRBD1. The CDR3 runs to 15 residues. Germline CDR1 MNHNS, CDR2 SASEGT. With 2 bases clipped from V and 7 bases from J, the junction kept 6 bases outside the gene matches. The CDR3 nucleotides are TGTGCCAGCAGTGAACGGACAGGGTCGGGTGAAAAACTGTTTTTT. Translating it yields CASSERTGSGEKLFF.

As concerns this clone: Other DNA sequences in this specimen translate into the identical CDR3. The chain carries TRBV5-1 and TRBJ2-7, with a weak D call TRBD2 (6 bases). This CDR3 has 13 amino acids. V was pared by 4 bases and J by 1 base, with 9 bases between. Germline CDR1 and CDR2: SGHRS and YFSETQ. CDR3 nucleotide sequence: TGCGCCAGCAGCCCCGGGAGTTCCTACGAGCAGTACTTC. Protein product: CASSPGSSYEQYF.

The chain combines TRBV7-9 with TRBJ2-5; TRBD2 is a possible D gene (6 bases). CDR1 SEHNR and CDR2 FQNEAQ come from the germline V gene (reference sequence). This CDR3 is 18 amino acids long. Trimming took off 5 bases at V and 4 bases at J, with 26 bases between the two ends. Here the CDR3 DNA reads TGTGCCAGCAGCAATAACAAGGGACTGGGCGCCGGTGGAGAGACCCAGTACTTC. Translation: CASSNNKGLGAGGETQYF.

V and J are TRBV5-1 and TRBJ2-2; D ambiguous. This CDR3 region has 14 residues. CDR1 and CDR2 from the germline V gene are SGHRS and YFSETQ. V gave up 2 bases and J gave up 0 bases, with 5 bases separating them. The chain's CDR3 is CASSFVTNTGELFF. In DNA, the CDR3 is TGCGCCAGCAGCTTCGTTACGAACACCGGGGAGCTGTTTTTT.

The chain has TRBV6-5 and TRBJ1-1; 9 bases agree with TRBD1. Germline V CDR1 and CDR2: MNHEY, SVGAGI. J lost 5 bases, V lost 6 bases, and 10 bases had no gene match. The CDR3 extends over 15 amino acids. The CDR3 DNA follows: TGTGCCAGCAGGCCCTCACAGGGGGCGAGAACTGAAGCTTTCTTT. It is translated as CASRPSQGARTEAFF.

This chain uses TRBV5-1 with TRBJ2-1, with a tentative D call TRBD1 (5 bases). Germline CDR1 and CDR2: SGHRS and YFSETQ. V was pared by 5 bases and J by 2 bases, with 11 bases between. This CDR3 comprises 14 residues. CDR3 loop: CASSEGAAYNEQFF. The CDR3 DNA sequence: TGCGCCAGCAGTGAAGGGGCCGCCTACAATGAGCAGTTCTTC. Complete variable domain (other parts from reference TRBV5-1 and TRBJ2-1): KAGVTQTPRYLIKTRGQQVTLSCSPISGHRSVSWYQQTPGQGLQFLFEYFSETQRNKGNFPGRFSGRQFSNSRSEMNVSTLELGDSALYLCASSEGAAYNEQFFGPGTRLTVL.

The chain has TRBV7-2 and TRBJ1-1; D is perhaps TRBD1 (6 bases). This CDR3 is built from 14 residues. Between the trimmed V and J ends, which lost 0 bases and 1 base, there was a span of 6 bases. The germline V gene has CDR1 SGHTA and CDR2 FQGNSA. In DNA form, the CDR3 reads TGTGCCAGCAGCTTAGCGACAGGGAACACTGAAGCTTTCTTT. Protein sequence: CASSLATGNTEAFF.

This chain connects TRBV4-3 to TRBJ1-5; 9 bases map to TRBD1. The ends lost 0 bases at V and 7 bases at J; junction bases unmatched: 7. The CDR3 loop spans 16 amino acids. Per the germline V gene, CDR1 is LGHNA and CDR2 is YSLEER. This CDR3 is CASSQDRDRVGQPQHF. The CDR3 coding sequence is TGCGCCAGCAGCCAAGATCGGGACAGGGTTGGCCAGCCCCAGCATTTT.

V usage is TRBV19 and J usage is TRBJ2-1, with D perhaps matching TRBD1 or TRBD2 (5 bases each). Germline V gene data show CDR1 as LNHDA and CDR2 as SQIVND (reference sequence). This CDR3 spans 16 amino acids. Trimming removed 1 base from V and 8 bases from J, with 18 bases in between. This CDR3 reads CASSIGGTREVYEQFF. In nucleotides, the CDR3 is TGTGCCAGTAGTATAGGAGGGACGAGGGAAGTATATGAGCAGTTCTTC.

This chain connects TRBV27 to TRBJ2-2; 7 bases match TRBD1. Per germline, CDR1 MNHEY and CDR2 SMNVEV (reference sequence). The CDR3 covers 16 residues. The V gene end was trimmed by 6 bases and the J gene end by 5 bases; junction bases not matched to a gene: 12. CDR3 sequence (DNA): TGTGCCAGCAGCCTGACAGGGTATCAAGGAACCGGGGAGCTGTTTTTT. Its translation: CASSLTGYQGTGELFF.

The rearrangement joins TRBV5-4 to TRBJ1-2; weak D call: TRBD1 (6 bases). Trimming took 4 bases from V and 4 from J, leaving 17 bases between them. Germline-derived CDR1 and CDR2 are SGHNT and YYREEE (reference sequence). CDR3 size: 15 residues. CDR3 region: CASSPGNRESYGYTF. The CDR3 DNA reads TGTGCCAGCAGCCCGGGGAACAGGGAGAGCTATGGCTACACCTTC. The variable domain in full, completed from reference TRBV5-4 and TRBJ1-2, reads ETGVTQSPTHLIKTRGQQVTLRCSSQSGHNTVSWYQQALGQGPQFIFQYYREEENGRGNFPPRFSGLQFPNYSSELNVNALELDDSALYLCASSPGNRESYGYTFGSGTRLTVV.

The chain uses TRBV7-6 and TRBJ2-1, with TRBD2 as a possible D gene (6 bases). CDR1 and CDR2 (germline): SGHVS, FNYEAQ. The ends were cut back, 2 bases at V and 4 bases at J, with 15 bases in the middle. The CDR3 totals 16 residues. CDR3 bases: TGTGCCAGCAGCTTAATGAGTCAGCGGGTATACAATGAGCAGTTCTTC. It translates to CASSLMSQRVYNEQFF.

This chain joins TRBV5-4 and TRBJ2-7; TRBD2 might be the D (5 bases). This CDR3 is 16 amino acids long. V gave up 4 bases and J gave up 3 bases, with 20 bases separating them. CDR1 SGHNT and CDR2 YYREEE come from the germline V gene (reference sequence). The CDR3 loop reads CASSRGGTGLDYEQYF. DNA of the CDR3: TGTGCCAGCAGCCGAGGAGGAACGGGCCTAGACTACGAGCAGTACTTC.

This clone was counted once. V usage is TRBV10-3 and J usage is TRBJ2-7; 10 nucleotides agree with TRBD2. Trimming removed 7 bases from V and 2 bases from J; junction bases left unmatched: 8. The CDR3 consists of 15 residues. Per germline, CDR1 ENHRY and CDR2 SYGVKD. CDR3: CAINPGTSETYEQYF. CDR3 nucleotide sequence: TGTGCCATCAACCCCGGGACTAGCGAGACCTACGAGCAGTACTTC.

V usage is TRBV5-4 and J usage is TRBJ2-6, with TRBD2 matching over 7 bases. The CDR3 totals 18 residues. V gave up 0 bases and J gave up 1 base; unmatched junction bases: 7. The germline gives CDR1 SGHNT, CDR2 YYREEE (reference sequence). CDR3 loop: CASSLEGGSGSGANVLTF. CDR3 DNA sequence: TGTGCCAGCAGCTTGGAGGGCGGGAGCGGTTCTGGGGCCAACGTCCTGACTTTC.

This chain joins TRBV28 and TRBJ1-4, with D unresolved. Deletions cut 3 bases from V and 4 bases from J, with 9 bases between. Germline lookup yields CDR1 MDHEN and CDR2 SYDVKM. The CDR3 is made up of 14 amino acids. The CDR3 loop reads CASSFSGLNEKLFF. CDR3 bases: TGTGCCAGCAGTTTCAGTGGGCTTAATGAAAAACTGTTTTTT.